These 13 T cell receptor beta chains were sequenced from one sample in a study of blood T cell repertoires in COVID-19. Sequenced by immunoSEQ multiplex PCR; TCRdb stores in-frame clones only, minus some. Altogether 30,000 to 40,000 clones are present, about 74% being singletons, with the ten largest covering more than 15%. What was sequenced was peripheral blood. The receptors shown here come from a human donor in a cohort sampled during active COVID-19.

This chain joins TRBV11-2 and TRBJ1-1, with TRBD1 identical over 9 bases. The CDR3 is 14 amino acids. Germline values: CDR1 SGHAT, CDR2 FQNNGV. V shed 5 bases and J 6 bases; nucleotides not matched to a gene: 7. CDR3 in amino acids: CASSIRQGGPEAFF. CDR3 DNA: TGTGCCAGCAGCATCAGACAGGGGGGCCCTGAAGCTTTCTTT.

The chain employs TRBV9 and TRBJ2-4; TRBD2 matches 15 bases. The CDR3 runs 19 residues. The V gene end was trimmed by 3 bases and the J gene end by 3 bases; junction bases not matched to a gene: 10. Looked up from germline, CDR1 is SGDLS and CDR2 is YYNGEE. The CDR3 sequence: CASSATGTSGRTGKNIQYF. CDR3 bases: TGTGCCAGCAGCGCGACCGGGACTAGCGGGAGGACAGGCAAAAACATTCAGTACTTC. The entire variable domain, with the rest obtained from reference TRBV9 and TRBJ2-4, is as follows: DSGVTQTPKHLITATGQRVTLRCSPRSGDLSVYWYQQSLDQGLQFLIQYYNGEERAKGNILERFSAQQFPDLHSELNLSSLELGDSALYFCASSATGTSGRTGKNIQYFGAGTRLSVL.

V usage is TRBV5-6 and J usage is TRBJ2-2, with 7 bases aligning to TRBD2. This CDR3 has 15 residues. From germline, CDR1 is SGHDT and CDR2 YYEEEE. The V gene end was trimmed by 2 bases and the J gene end by 5 bases; junction bases not matched to a gene: 6. The CDR3 reads CASSFLAEGTGELFF. The DNA for the CDR3 is TGTGCCAGCAGCTTTCTAGCGGAAGGGACCGGGGAGCTGTTTTTT. Full variable domain (remainder filled in from reference TRBV5-6 and TRBJ2-2): DAGVTQSPTHLIKTRGQQVTLRCSPKSGHDTVSWYQQALGQGPQFIFQYYEEEERQRGNFPDRFSGHQFPNYSSELNVNALLLGDSALYLCASSFLAEGTGELFFGEGSRLTVL.

V is TRBV5-6 and J is TRBJ2-3, with 8 bases that match TRBD2. The CDR3 loop spans 19 amino acids. Germline V gene data show CDR1 as SGHDT and CDR2 as YYEEEE. After removal of 3 bases from V and 0 bases from J, the junction contained 15 bases not matched to a gene. CDR3 DNA: TGTGCCAGCAGCTCCGTTTCCGCCCGACTAGCGCCGAGCACAGATACGCAGTATTTT. It yields the protein CASSSVSARLAPSTDTQYF.

The chain employs TRBV13 and TRBJ2-6; no clear D gene. The CDR3 extends over 19 amino acids. Per the germline V gene, CDR1 is PRHDT and CDR2 is FYEKMQ (reference sequence). V lost 3 bases and J lost 0, with 18 bases in between. CDR3 protein: CASSFSPASRSSGANVLTF. Written as DNA, the CDR3 is TGTGCCAGCAGCTTTTCCCCCGCCAGTCGAAGCTCTGGGGCCAACGTCCTGACTTTC.

The chain is built from TRBV21-1 and TRBJ2-7; the D call of TRBD2 is as the table states it, not checked on the DNA. TRBV21-1 is annotated as a pseudogene. The CDR3 length is 15 residues. In DNA form, the CDR3 reads TGTGCCAGCAGCAAAGCTGAGCGGGAGGTCTACGAGCAGTACTTC. Residues: CASSKAEREVYEQYF.

The CDR3 region is CASSLGLLETQYF. The DNA of the CDR3 is TGTGCCAGCAGCCTAGGACTACTAGAGACCCAGTACTTC. The chain recombines TRBV5-4 with TRBJ2-5, with a tentative D call TRBD2 (6 bases). Per germline, CDR1 SGHNT and CDR2 YYREEE (reference sequence). V dropped 4 bases and J dropped 4 bases, with 11 bases sitting between them. The CDR3 contains 13 residues. Variable domain in full (rest from reference TRBV5-4 and TRBJ2-5): ETGVTQSPTHLIKTRGQQVTLRCSSQSGHNTVSWYQQALGQGPQFIFQYYREEENGRGNFPPRFSGLQFPNYSSELNVNALELDDSALYLCASSLGLLETQYFGPGTRLLVL.

The chain uses TRBV30 and TRBJ1-2; D is uncertain. The CDR3 extends over 10 amino acids. In germline, CDR1 is GTSNPN, CDR2 SVGIG (reference sequence). Trimming cost V 2 bases and J 5 bases, with 3 bases left between them. The CDR3: CAWSTYGYTF. CDR3 in DNA: TGTGCCTGGAGTACTTATGGCTACACCTTC. Full variable domain (outside the CDR3, taken from reference TRBV30 and TRBJ1-2): SQTIHQWPATLVQPVGSPLSLECTVEGTSNPNLYWYRQAAGRGLQLLFYSVGIGQISSEVPQNLSASRPQDRQFILSSKKLLLSDSGFYLCAWSTYGYTFGSGTRLTVV.

This clone was seen a single time. The gene calls are TRBV14 and TRBJ2-7, with 7 positions matching TRBD1. Germline V gives CDR1 SGHDN, CDR2 FVKESK. This CDR3 comprises 19 residues. V was pared by 4 bases and J by 3 bases, with 21 bases of the junction left unmatched. The CDR3 loop is CASSLVLWGSGQDVYEQYF. The CDR3 nucleotides read TGTGCCAGCAGCCTCGTCTTATGGGGATCTGGACAGGACGTCTACGAGCAGTACTTC.

This clone was counted between two and nine times. The V and J genes are TRBV7-2 and TRBJ1-3; D remains unclear. Trimming removed 1 base from V and 3 bases from J, with 7 bases in between. Germline CDR1 and CDR2: SGHTA and FQGNSA. The CDR3 has 14 amino acids. The DNA of the CDR3 is TGTGCCAGCAGCTTAGAACAACGTGGAAACACCATATATTTT. Translating gives CASSLEQRGNTIYF.

The rearrangement uses TRBV6-4 and TRBJ2-1, with 10 nucleotides matching TRBD2. The CDR3 has 16 residues. Germline CDR1 reads MRHNA; CDR2 reads SNTAGT. The V segment lost 1 base and the J segment 2 bases; nucleotides outside the gene matches: 2. The chain's CDR3 is CASSDWSGGAYNEQFF. CDR3 in DNA: TGTGCCAGCAGTGACTGGAGCGGGGGGGCCTACAATGAGCAGTTCTTC.

CDR3 coding DNA: TGTGCCAGTAGTACCCGTAGGACAGGGGGCGGTCAGCCCCAGCATTTT. It specifies CASSTRRTGGGQPQHF. J is TRBJ1-5 and V is TRBV19; 11 bases line up with TRBD1. The CDR3 spans 16 residues. Germline trimming cut 4 bases from V and 6 bases from J; bases unmatched to any gene: 8. In germline, CDR1 is LNHDA, CDR2 SQIVND (reference sequence).

The J gene is TRBJ1-2, the V gene TRBV3-1 (or the pseudogene TRBV3-2), with 9 nucleotides matching TRBD1. The CDR3 loop spans 16 amino acids. The germline CDR1 and CDR2 sequences are LGHDT and YNNKEL (reference sequence). With 4 bases clipped from V and 4 bases from J, the junction kept 10 bases outside the gene matches. Here the CDR3 DNA reads TGTGCCAGCAGCCTGGGACAGGGCGCGACCCTCTATGGCTACACCTTC. This codes for CASSLGQGATLYGYTF.